Listed here are 23 T cell receptor beta chains from one sample, sequenced in a study of OX40 agonist ivuxolimab in advanced cancers. The data were produced by immunoSEQ multiplex PCR, yet TCRdb's version contains in-frame clones alone and is incomplete. The sample comprises around 140,000 clones, 90% of which are singletons, and less than 1.1% rests with the top ten. The specimen was CD4+ or CD8+ T cells sorted from blood, collected in a trial of the OX40 agonist ivuxolimab. The receptors stem from an adult with an advanced solid tumor such as melanoma, head and neck, liver or kidney cancer.

This CDR3 reads CASNTGTNRYNEQFF. In nucleotides, the CDR3 is TGTGCCAGCAACACCGGGACAAACCGTTACAATGAGCAGTTCTTC. The rearrangement links TRBV7-2 to TRBJ2-1, with D possibly TRBD1 on 6 matching bases. Trimming took off 7 bases at V and 4 bases at J, with 17 bases between the two ends. Germline CDR1 and CDR2: SGHTA and FQGNSA. This CDR3 is 15 amino acids long.

J is TRBJ2-7 and V is TRBV5-6, with 11 nucleotides matching TRBD2. Unmatched junction bases numbered 6, after V lost 2 bases and J lost 5 bases. The CDR3 loop spans 15 amino acids. Per the germline V gene, CDR1 is SGHDT and CDR2 is YYEEEE. DNA of the CDR3: TGTGCCAGCAGCTTAGACCTAGCGGGAGGAAACGAGCAGTACTTC. It codes for CASSLDLAGGNEQYF. Looking up the rest from reference TRBV5-6 and TRBJ2-7 gives the full variable domain: DAGVTQSPTHLIKTRGQQVTLRCSPKSGHDTVSWYQQALGQGPQFIFQYYEEEERQRGNFPDRFSGHQFPNYSSELNVNALLLGDSALYLCASSLDLAGGNEQYFGPGTRLTVT.

This CDR3 reads CASSLNGRRDTQYF. CDR3 coding DNA: TGTGCCAGCAGCTTGAACGGGAGGAGAGATACGCAGTATTTT. This chain connects TRBV7-3 to TRBJ2-3; 7 nucleotides match TRBD2. Looked up from germline, CDR1 is SGHTA and CDR2 is FQGTGA. V lost 3 bases to trimming and J lost 5 bases; unmatched junction nucleotides: 5. The CDR3 contains 14 residues. The variable domain in full, completed from reference TRBV7-3 and TRBJ2-3, reads GAGVSQTPSNKVTEKGKYVELRCDPISGHTALYWYRQSLGQGPEFLIYFQGTGAADDSGLPNDRFFAVRPEGSVSTLKIQRTERGDSAVYLCASSLNGRRDTQYFGPGTRLTVL.

This clone appeared a single time. This chain connects TRBV9 to TRBJ1-2; perhaps TRBD1 as D (5 bases). The CDR3 totals 15 residues. Germline V gives CDR1 SGDLS, CDR2 YYNGEE. Trimming left V 4 bases short and J 5 bases short, with 18 bases between. In DNA form, the CDR3 reads TGTGCCAGCAGCTCCCAGTTGACAGTCGGGTATGGCTACACCTTC. Its protein product is CASSSQLTVGYGYTF.

This clone was detected once. The rearrangement links TRBV15 to TRBJ2-1; 15 nucleotides line up with TRBD2. V gave up 0 bases and J gave up 2 bases; unmatched junction bases: 8. The CDR3 sequence is 20 residues long. Germline lookup yields CDR1 LNHNV and CDR2 YYDKDF (reference sequence). The CDR3 sequence is CATSRDLGLAGGGTYNEQFF. CDR3 coding DNA: TGTGCCACCAGCAGAGATTTGGGACTAGCGGGAGGAGGGACCTACAATGAGCAGTTCTTC.

The chain recombines TRBV6-5 with TRBJ1-6; D gene ambiguous. This CDR3 spans 13 amino acids. Germline V gene lookup returns CDR1 MNHEY and CDR2 SVGAGI. Trimming removed 2 bases at V and 9 bases at J, with 8 bases between. CDR3 DNA: TGTGCCAGCAGTTACGAGGAGGTTTCACCCCTCCACTTT. Translated, it gives CASSYEEVSPLHF.

The V and J genes are TRBV27 and TRBJ2-7; no firm D call. Looked up from germline, CDR1 is MNHEY and CDR2 is SMNVEV (reference sequence). V lost 6 bases, J lost 4 bases, and 13 bases lay in between. CDR3 length: 13 amino acids. CDR3 residues: CASRPRSGYEQYF. In nucleotides, the CDR3 is TGTGCCAGCAGACCCCGTTCTGGTTACGAGCAGTACTTC.

V usage is TRBV10-2 and J usage is TRBJ2-1; the D call may be TRBD1 or TRBD2 (5 bases each). This CDR3 spans 12 amino acids. Per germline, CDR1 WSHSY and CDR2 SAAADI. The germline V and J ends were trimmed by 4 bases and 6 bases, with 7 bases remaining between them. The CDR3 protein is CASSAGGNEQFF. In nucleotides, the CDR3 is TGCGCCAGCAGTGCTGGGGGCAATGAGCAGTTCTTC.

The rearrangement joins TRBV5-4 to TRBJ2-7; TRBD2 aligns across 10 bases. The CDR3 has 15 residues. V lost 4 bases and J lost 5; bases outside the gene matches: 9. Germline CDR1 reads SGHNT; CDR2 reads YYREEE (reference sequence). The CDR3 here is CASSPPRSGRDEQYF. The DNA of the CDR3 is TGTGCCAGCAGCCCTCCAAGGAGCGGGAGGGACGAGCAGTACTTC.

The chain recombines TRBV9 with TRBJ2-7; D remains ambiguous. Per the germline V gene, CDR1 is SGDLS and CDR2 is YYNGEE. Trimming removed 2 bases at V and 2 bases at J, with 11 bases between. The CDR3 is 14 residues long. CDR3: CASSVSVYTYEQYF. In nucleotides, the CDR3 is TGTGCCAGCAGCGTCTCAGTCTATACCTACGAGCAGTACTTC.

The V call is TRBV15, the J call TRBJ1-6, with 7 bases identical to TRBD1. The CDR3 consists of 20 residues. CDR1 and CDR2 from the germline V gene are LNHNV and YYDKDF (reference sequence). The V gene end was trimmed by 0 bases and the J gene end by 5 bases; junction bases not matched to a gene: 16. CDR3 DNA sequence: TGTGCCACCAGCAGAGATCGCGGCAGGGGGATCCCTCCCCATAATTCACCCCTCCACTTT. Protein: CATSRDRGRGIPPHNSPLHF. Using reference TRBV15 and TRBJ1-6 for the parts outside the CDR3, the full variable domain is DAMVIQNPRYQVTQFGKPVTLSCSQTLNHNVMYWYQQKSSQAPKLLFHYYDKDFNNEADTPDNFQSRRPNTSFCFLDIRSPGLGDTAMYLCATSRDRGRGIPPHNSPLHFGNGTRLTVT.

The chain is built from TRBV9 and TRBJ2-3; D is possibly TRBD1 or TRBD2 (6 bases each). From germline, CDR1 is SGDLS and CDR2 YYNGEE. The CDR3 consists of 16 residues. Trimming shortened V by 0 bases and J by 3 bases, and 14 bases separated the two germline ends. CDR3 sequence (DNA): TGTGCCAGCAGCGTAGAGGGGGGCCTATGGACAGATACGCAGTATTTT. This gives the protein CASSVEGGLWTDTQYF.

The rearrangement links TRBV19 to TRBJ2-1; 7 nucleotides line up with TRBD2. The CDR3 totals 14 residues. CDR1 LNHDA and CDR2 SQIVND come from the germline V gene (reference sequence). V shed 6 bases and J 7 bases; nucleotides not matched to a gene: 9. CDR3 nucleotide sequence: TGTGCCAGTAGCCCTCCCGGACTAGTAAATGAGCAGTTCTTC. This sequence encodes CASSPPGLVNEQFF.

This clone was found once. The J gene is TRBJ2-1, the V gene TRBV18; unclear D gene. The CDR3 spans 14 residues. V lost 1 base and J 5 bases, leaving 9 bases between the germline ends. The germline CDR1 and CDR2 sequences are KGHSH and LQKENI. The DNA of the CDR3 is TGTGCCAGCTCACCACGTAGTCGGAACAATGAGCAGTTCTTC. Protein product: CASSPRSRNNEQFF.

This chain uses TRBV6-5 with TRBJ2-7; 9 positions match TRBD2. V shed 0 bases, J shed 2 bases, and the junction held 5 bases outside the gene matches. The germline V gene encodes CDR1 MNHEY and CDR2 SVGAGI. The CDR3 loop spans 16 amino acids. The CDR3 bases are TGTGCCAGCAGTTACTCGATAGCGGGAGAAACCTACGAGCAGTACTTC. Translation gives CASSYSIAGETYEQYF.

The V call is TRBV6-6, the J call TRBJ1-5; possibly TRBD1 for D (5 bases). Deletions cut 7 bases from V and 6 bases from J, with 19 bases between. This CDR3 comprises 15 residues. Germline lookup yields CDR1 MNHNY and CDR2 SVGAGI (reference sequence). The CDR3 sequence is CASTHDRGAGQPQHF. CDR3 nucleotide sequence: TGTGCCAGCACTCACGATAGGGGCGCAGGTCAGCCCCAGCATTTT.

The DNA for the CDR3 is TGCAGTGCTATCTCGAGAGATACGCAGTATTTT. Its translation: CSAISRDTQYF. The V call is TRBV20-1, the J call TRBJ2-3, with D unclear. Trimming removed 4 bases from V and 5 bases from J, with 7 bases in between. The germline V gene encodes CDR1 DFQATT and CDR2 SNEGSKA (reference sequence). The CDR3 is 11 residues long.

This clone was observed a single time. The rearrangement uses TRBV5-1 and TRBJ1-1, with unresolved D. The V end was cut by 8 bases, the J end by 3 bases, with 17 bases between. The CDR3 extends over 14 amino acids. Germline-derived CDR1 and CDR2 are SGHRS and YFSETQ. In DNA, the CDR3 is TGCGCCAGTACCCTTGGCGGGATTTACACTGAAGCTTTCTTT. Amino acid sequence: CASTLGGIYTEAFF.

This clone was observed once. The V and J genes are TRBV27 and TRBJ1-6; tentatively, D is TRBD1 (5 bases). Germline loops: CDR1 MNHEY, CDR2 SMNVEV (reference sequence). This CDR3 is built from 12 residues. Deletions cut 8 bases from V and 6 bases from J, with 8 bases between. The CDR3 DNA reads TGTGCCAGCTGGGACCGTAATTCACCCCTCCACTTT. Translation: CASWDRNSPLHF.

The genes are TRBV5-1 and TRBJ2-2, with 7 bases that match TRBD2. Per the germline V gene, CDR1 is SGHRS and CDR2 is YFSETQ. The length of the CDR3 is 13 residues. V was clipped by 6 bases and J by 4 bases; unmatched bases: 3. DNA for the CDR3: TGCGCCAGCAATGGCGGGGGCACCGGGGAGCTGTTTTTT. Translating it yields CASNGGGTGELFF.

A single count supports this clone. J is TRBJ2-1 and V is TRBV18; 12 bases map to TRBD2. There are 16 residues in the CDR3. J gave up 3 bases and V 3 bases, and 3 bases lay outside the gene matches. Germline CDR1 and CDR2: KGHSH and LQKENI. The CDR3 DNA sequence: TGTGCCAGCTCACCGTCGGGACTAGCGGGCTACAATGAGCAGTTCTTC. Its protein is CASSPSGLAGYNEQFF.

The chain uses TRBV4-1 and TRBJ2-5, with D possibly matching TRBD1 (6 bases). The J call may be incorrect, as the DNA end agrees better with TRBJ2-7. Germline CDR1 is MGHRA and CDR2 is YSYEKL. This CDR3 has 14 amino acids. The CDR3 coding sequence is TGCGCCAGCAGCCAACCGGGACACATCTACGAGCAGTACTTC. This gives the protein CASSQPGHIYEQYF.

CDR3 DNA: TGTGCCAGCAGCACGCAGGGGGACGGCGATGAGCAGTTCTTC. Protein product: CASSTQGDGDEQFF. This chain joins TRBV11-2 and TRBJ2-1, with 7 bases fitting TRBD1. The CDR3 sequence is 14 residues long. Germline-derived CDR1 and CDR2 are SGHAT and FQNNGV. V dropped 5 bases and J dropped 8; count of bases not matched to a gene: 9.